The 15 T cell receptor beta chains reported below all come from one sample, sequenced in a study of breast tumors, draining lymph nodes, adjacent tissues. TCRdb passed the multiplex PCR reads through MiXCR, listing each CDR3 protein once. The table shows 290,000 or so distinct CDR3 sequences, with under 35% occurring only once. The lymph nodes were axillary draining lymph nodes from breast cancer patients. Sequences were obtained from axillary lymph node tissue. Receptors originate from a female donor with breast cancer. Some clones in this sample may be carry-over from other donors' samples.

Regarding this clonotype: This may come from a read error, since a much larger clone is one base off. The chain combines TRBV18 with TRBJ2-5, with 7 nucleotides matching TRBD2. This CDR3 spans 14 amino acids. Germline lookup yields CDR1 KGHSH and CDR2 LQKENI. After removal of 6 bases from V and 9 bases from J, the junction contained 13 bases not matched to a gene. CDR3 bases: TGTGCCAGCTCCCTTACGGACACTCGGGAGGCCCAGTACTTC. This encodes CASSLTDTREAQYF.

This clonotype was seen at least ten times. The J gene is TRBJ2-2, the V gene TRBV7-9, with TRBD1 matching over 9 bases. CDR3 size: 16 residues. Germline assignment: CDR1 SEHNR and CDR2 FQNEAQ (reference sequence). V lost 1 base and J lost 2; bases outside the gene matches: 2. CDR3 nucleotide sequence: TGTGCCAGCAGCTTAGGGACAGGGGTTAACACCGGGGAGCTGTTTTTT. Protein sequence: CASSLGTGVNTGELFF. The variable domain in full, completed from reference TRBV7-9 and TRBJ2-2, reads DTGVSQNPRHKITKRGQNVTFRCDPISEHNRLYWYRQTLGQGPEFLTYFQNEAQLEKSRLLSDRFSAERPKGSFSTLEIQRTEQGDSAMYLCASSLGTGVNTGELFFGEGSRLTVL.

The sample holds many counts of this clonotype. CDR3 bases: TGTGCCAGTAGTATAAACAGGGGGCGGACCGGGGAGCTGTTTTTT. Protein product: CASSINRGRTGELFF. The chain recombines TRBV19 with TRBJ2-2, with TRBD1 matching 9 bases. With V trimmed by 2 bases and J by 5 bases, 3 bases remained unmatched. The V gene's germline CDR1 is LNHDA and CDR2 SQIVND (reference sequence). The CDR3 covers 15 residues.

CDR3 DNA sequence: TGTGCCAGCAGCTTTGTCCGGGACAGGGAATCACCCCTCCACTTT. Translating it yields CASSFVRDRESPLHF. V usage is TRBV7-8 and J usage is TRBJ1-6; 9 bases are a match to TRBD1. The CDR3 contains 15 residues. Germline V gene lookup returns CDR1 SGHVS and CDR2 FQNEAQ. J gave up 10 bases and V 3 bases, and 7 bases lay outside the gene matches.

Ten or more counts support this clonotype. The J gene is TRBJ2-3, the V gene TRBV28, with D unresolved. V was pared by 5 bases and J by 4 bases, with 16 bases between. Germline values: CDR1 MDHEN, CDR2 SYDVKM. The CDR3 sequence is 15 residues long. CDR3 nucleotides: TGTGCCAGCAGTCCATACGACCCGCCTTCAGATACGCAGTATTTT. Amino acids: CASSPYDPPSDTQYF. Based on the CDR3 plus reference TRBV28 and TRBJ2-3, the full variable domain is DVKVTQSSRYLVKRTGEKVFLECVQDMDHENMFWYRQDPGLGLRLIYFSYDVKMKEKGDIPEGYSVSREKKERFSLILESASTNQTSMYLCASSPYDPPSDTQYFGPGTRLTVL.

This clonotype was recorded a few times. A much larger clone differs from this one at a single base, so this may be a read error. The V call is TRBV20-1, the J call TRBJ1-2, with a possible D match to TRBD1 (6 bases). This CDR3 has 12 amino acids. Germline CDR1 DFQATT, CDR2 SNEGSKA (reference sequence). CDR3 region: CSARRGADGSTF. CDR3 DNA: TGCAGTGCCCGCCGGGGGGCTGATGGCTCCACCTTC.

This clonotype has ten or more counts. The chain uses TRBV5-8 and TRBJ2-2; tentatively, D is TRBD2 (6 bases). The V end was cut by 4 bases, the J end by 0 bases, with 13 bases between. The CDR3 contains 16 residues. The germline CDR1 and CDR2 sequences are SGHTS and YDEGEE. The CDR3 is CASSLRGRTNTGELFF. In DNA, the CDR3 is TGTGCCAGCAGCCTGCGGGGCAGGACGAACACCGGGGAGCTGTTTTTT.

Many counts were recorded for this clonotype. The rearrangement links TRBV5-8 to TRBJ2-3, with D perhaps assigned TRBD1 or TRBD2 (6 bases each). Germline V gene lookup returns CDR1 SGHTS and CDR2 YDEGEE. V gave up 0 bases and J gave up 4 bases, with 15 bases separating them. The CDR3 extends over 16 amino acids. The CDR3 region has the DNA TGTGCCAGCAGCTTGGCCCGGGGGCAGGGCGCAGATACGCAGTATTTT. As protein: CASSLARGQGADTQYF.

This clonotype was observed many times. The chain links TRBV12-5 to TRBJ1-6, with 9 bases fitting TRBD1. Trimming took 3 bases from V and 7 from J; bases not matched to a gene: 4. Germline CDR1 reads LGHNT; CDR2 reads FRNRAP. The length of the CDR3 is 15 residues. The CDR3: CASGFSTGGNSPLHF. In DNA, the CDR3 is TGTGCTAGTGGTTTTTCGACAGGGGGGAATTCACCCCTCCACTTT.

This clonotype has a handful of counts. The J gene is TRBJ2-5, the V gene TRBV6-2 or TRBV6-3, with D tentatively TRBD1 (6 bases). The CDR3 is made up of 14 amino acids. The V end was cut by 6 bases, the J end by 0 bases, with 11 bases between. The V gene's germline CDR1 is MNHEY and CDR2 SVGEGT. The CDR3: CASSETGHQETQYF. The CDR3 nucleotides are TGTGCCAGCAGCGAGACAGGCCACCAAGAGACCCAGTACTTC.

This clonotype was seen at least ten times. The genes are TRBV24-1 and TRBJ2-1, with D unresolved. V lost 9 bases and J lost 1, with 3 bases in between. This CDR3 has 11 amino acids. CDR1 is KGHDR, CDR2 SFDVKD, per germline. The CDR3 spells CATGSYNEQFF. Here the CDR3 DNA reads TGTGCCACCGGATCCTACAATGAGCAGTTCTTC.

In its sample, this clonotype was seen many times. This chain links TRBV9 with TRBJ2-1; 8 bases match TRBD1. The trim removed 3 bases at V and 2 bases at J, leaving 4 bases unmatched. Germline V gene lookup returns CDR1 SGDLS and CDR2 YYNGEE. CDR3 size: 15 residues. The CDR3 DNA reads TGTGCCAGCAGCGCCGACAGGGGCACCTACAATGAGCAGTTCTTC. Amino acids: CASSADRGTYNEQFF.

This chain links TRBV5-6 with TRBJ2-1; unclear D gene. Trimming took 3 bases from V and 0 from J, leaving 16 bases between them. Germline CDR1 and CDR2: SGHDT and YYEEEE. The CDR3 spans 17 residues. This chain's CDR3 is CASSYPTEPSSYNEQFF. The CDR3 bases are TGTGCCAGCAGCTATCCTACGGAACCGAGCTCCTACAATGAGCAGTTCTTC.

This clonotype has a count of ten or more. V gene TRBV11-2 combines with J gene TRBJ1-5, with a possible D match to TRBD1 (5 bases). The CDR3 has 15 residues. The V end lost 3 bases, the J end lost 2 bases, and 11 bases lay between the germline ends. The germline V gene has CDR1 SGHAT and CDR2 FQNNGV. CDR3 DNA sequence: TGTGCCAGCAGCTTGGGGGGTGCGGGCAATCAGCCCCAGCATTTT. It encodes CASSLGGAGNQPQHF. The full variable domain, rest sourced from reference TRBV11-2 and TRBJ1-5, is EAGVAQSPRYKIIEKRQSVAFWCNPISGHATLYWYQQILGQGPKLLIQFQNNGVVDDSQLPKDRFSAERLKGVDSTLKIQPAKLEDSAVYLCASSLGGAGNQPQHFGDGTRLSIL.

CDR3 nucleotide sequence: TGTGCTTTTGACTCCACGCATGGAGAGACCCAGTACTTC. Translated, it gives CAFDSTHGETQYF. This sequence joins TRBV7-8 and TRBJ2-5; D is undetermined. In germline, CDR1 is SGHVS, CDR2 FQNEAQ. The CDR3 length is 13 residues.